This T cell receptor (beta chain) stems from a study of Ad26.COV2.S vaccination and SARS-CoV-2 variants. Study-wide results and limits: Spike-specific TCR breadth ran higher among vaccine recipients than placebo recipients.

Worth noting for this clone: Its specificity is unknown.

The CDR3 extends over 16 amino acids. Per germline, CDR1 KGHSH and CDR2 LQKENI. The V gene end was trimmed by 2 bases and the J gene end by 7 bases; junction bases not matched to a gene: 10. The data were produced by immunoSEQ multiplex PCR, yet TCRdb's version contains in-frame clones alone and is incomplete. This table holds over 90,000 clones, over 60% found once. The receptor was isolated from a human donor who had recovered from COVID-19. This specimen was peripheral blood, taken after recovery from COVID-19. V usage is TRBV18 and J usage is TRBJ1-1, with 10 bases that match TRBD1. The CDR3 is CASSPASSWTGGEAFF. The CDR3 bases are TGTGCCAGCTCACCAGCTAGTAGTTGGACAGGGGGTGAAGCTTTCTTT. Complete variable domain (other parts from reference TRBV18 and TRBJ1-1): NAGVMQNPRHLVRRRGQEARLRCSPMKGHSHVYWYRQLPEEGLKFMVYLQKENIIDESGMPKERFSAEFPKEGPSILRIQQVVRGDSAAYFCASSPASSWTGGEAFFGQGTRLTVV.